Listed below are T cell receptor beta chains from one sample, sequenced in a study of a mutant IDH1 vaccine in newly diagnosed glioma. These TCRs' antigens remain unknown. Sequencing was performed with immunoSEQ multiplex PCR; in TCRdb, only in-frame clones are kept and a portion is missing. The profile shows 32,000 or so clones, around 85% of them singletons. The sample was PBMCs, taken from a glioma patient whose treatment included an IDH1 peptide vaccine. Every receptor here comes from a man aged 30-40 years with glioma. The CDR3 runs from the conserved cysteine through the conserved F or W. The D gene is left open where the match is weak. Rows may omit the clone size; those that give it use once, few, many or a size class.

cdr3_nt cdr3_aa j_call clone_size v_call d_call
TGTGCCAGCAGTGCCGCAGGGGGGGTAATCACTGAAGCTTTCTTT CASSAAGGVITEAFF TRBJ1-1 few TRBV6-5 TRBD1
TGTGCCAGTAGTCCCGATGGACAGGCACTTATGAACACTGAAGCTTTCTTT CASSPDGQALMNTEAFF TRBJ1-1 NA TRBV19 TRBD1
TGTGCCAGCAGCCCCCGAGGGGGGGGCGAAGAGACCCAGTACTTC CASSPRGGGEETQYF TRBJ2-5 NA TRBV11-2 NA
TGTGCCAGCAGCGTAGGCAGGTCTGGGGGCTACACCTTC CASSVGRSGGYTF TRBJ1-2 NA TRBV9 NA
TGTGCCAGCAGCTCGAAAGTTGACAGGAGCTCCTACAATGAGCAGTTCTTC CASSSKVDRSSYNEQFF TRBJ2-1 NA TRBV7-8 NA
TGTGCCATCGCGACAGGGGGCGATTCACCCCTCCACTTT CAIATGGDSPLHF TRBJ1-6 NA TRBV19 TRBD1
TGTGCCAGGGGGCCAGGGGTTAATTCACCCCTCCACTTT CARGPGVNSPLHF TRBJ1-6 once TRBV2 NA
TGTGCCAGCAGTGAAGAGGGCCGCAACATTCAGTACTTC CASSEEGRNIQYF TRBJ2-4 NA TRBV2 NA
TGCGCCAGCAGCTTGATCGGAGGACTGGAAGTGTTTTTT CASSLIGGLEVFF TRBJ1-4 NA TRBV5-1 NA
TGTGCCAGCAGCTCCAATTGGACCCCCTACGAGCAGTACTTC CASSSNWTPYEQYF TRBJ2-7 NA TRBV7-2 NA
TGTGCCAGCAGCCCTCTCGGGGGAGGTGGGACTGAAGCTTTCTTT CASSPLGGGGTEAFF TRBJ1-1 few TRBV9 NA
TGCAGCGTTGAAGATATGGGCGGGGCGGGGGCAGGCTCCTACAATGAGCAGTTCTTC CSVEDMGGAGAGSYNEQFF TRBJ2-1 NA TRBV29-1 NA
TGTGCCAGCAGTTTATTTGGGTTGAAGAGCTCCTACGAGCAGTACTTC CASSLFGLKSSYEQYF TRBJ2-7 NA TRBV27 NA
TGCAGCGTGGGAGGGACAGAGGTCTATGGCTACACCTTC CSVGGTEVYGYTF TRBJ1-2 NA TRBV29-1 TRBD1
TGTGCCAGCAGCTTGGGCCCGGGAACCACAGATACGCAGTATTTT CASSLGPGTTDTQYF TRBJ2-3 NA TRBV5-4 NA
TGTGCCAGCAGCGTAGGGGACATGACCTACGAGCAGTACTTC CASSVGDMTYEQYF TRBJ2-7 NA TRBV9 NA
TGTGCCAGCAGCCAATCTACATCGACATATGGCTACACCTTC CASSQSTSTYGYTF TRBJ1-2 NA TRBV14 NA
TGTGCCAGCACTCAGGACAGGGGGTTTGAAAAACTGTTTTTT CASTQDRGFEKLFF TRBJ1-4 NA TRBV11-2 TRBD1
TGTGCCAGCAGTGAAGACAGGGCAGTCACAGATACGCAGTATTTT CASSEDRAVTDTQYF TRBJ2-3 few TRBV2 NA
TGCGCCAGCAGCTTGGTTTTGACTAGCGGGAGTGGCAATGAGCAGTTCTTC CASSLVLTSGSGNEQFF TRBJ2-1 NA TRBV5-1 TRBD2
TGTGCCAGCAGCCAGGACAAGGAACGGCGCTACGAGCAGTACTTC CASSQDKERRYEQYF TRBJ2-7 NA TRBV7-9 NA
TGTGCCTGGAAGGGAACAGGGGGTCTTGGGGAGCTGTTTTTT CAWKGTGGLGELFF TRBJ2-2 NA TRBV30 TRBD1
TGTGCCAGCAGCCTCCCTGACTGGGACACCGGGGAGCTGTTTTTT CASSLPDWDTGELFF TRBJ2-2 NA TRBV7-2 NA
TGTGCCATCAGTGAGTTACGACAGGAGCAGTACTTC CAISELRQEQYF TRBJ2-7 NA TRBV10-3 NA
TGTGCCAGCGGACCAAGAGGCGACACCGGGGAGCTGTTTTTT CASGPRGDTGELFF TRBJ2-2 few TRBV11-2 NA
TGTGCCAGCAGTGAAGCAGCGGGGGACACCGGGGAGCTGTTTTTT CASSEAAGDTGELFF TRBJ2-2 NA TRBV6-1 TRBD2
TGTGCCAGCAGCTTCGGGACACTGTACACCGGGGAGCTGTTTTTT CASSFGTLYTGELFF TRBJ2-2 NA TRBV7-9 NA
TGTGCCAGCAGCAGTCCGGGACAGGGATCCTACGAGCAGTACTTC CASSSPGQGSYEQYF TRBJ2-7 NA TRBV21-1 NA
TGCGCCAGCAGCCGGGGGGTCGGCACAGATACGCAGTATTTT CASSRGVGTDTQYF TRBJ2-3 NA TRBV5-1 TRBD2
TGTGCCAGCAGCTTAATCCCGTTCGGCAGGGGAGTACACACTGAAGCTTTCTTT CASSLIPFGRGVHTEAFF TRBJ1-1 NA TRBV7-8 NA
TGCAGCGTTGAAATGGTGCGTAATGAGCAGTTCTTC CSVEMVRNEQFF TRBJ2-1 NA TRBV29-1 NA
TGCGCCAGCAGCGGGACAGCCGTCTCCTACGAGCAGTACTTC CASSGTAVSYEQYF TRBJ2-7 NA TRBV5-1 TRBD1
TGTGCCAGCAGTTACCCGGACGGACAGGGAAGGAGGGCTTTCTTT CASSYPDGQGRRAFF TRBJ1-1 NA TRBV6-5 TRBD1
TGTGCCACCAGCAGAGTGTGGAACACTGAAGCTTTCTTT CATSRVWNTEAFF TRBJ1-1 once TRBV15 NA
TGCGCCAGCAGCCAAGCAGGGCTCATCGGACAGGGGGCTCATGAGCAGTTCTTC CASSQAGLIGQGAHEQFF TRBJ2-1 NA TRBV4-1 TRBD1
TGTGCCAGCAGCGCGGACAGTCCTTGGGGGAATGAGCAGTTCTTC CASSADSPWGNEQFF TRBJ2-1 NA TRBV6-1 NA
TGTGCCAGCAGCGTAGTAAGCGGGGGGGCGGTTGAGCAGTTCTTC CASSVVSGGAVEQFF TRBJ2-1 NA TRBV9 TRBD2
TGCGCCAGCAGCTCAGGTAGCTGGTCCGGGGAGCTGTTTTTT CASSSGSWSGELFF TRBJ2-2 NA TRBV5-1 NA
TGCGCCAGCAGCCCCGTACCGGCCTCCTACAATGAGCAGTTCTTC CASSPVPASYNEQFF TRBJ2-1 NA TRBV5-1 NA
TGCAGCGCGGGACAGGGTCAAGGCTACGAGCAGTACTTC CSAGQGQGYEQYF TRBJ2-7 NA TRBV29-1 TRBD1
TGTGCCAGCAGCGTAACGGACAGGCCTGGCACCGGGGAGCTGTTTTTT CASSVTDRPGTGELFF TRBJ2-2 NA TRBV9 TRBD1
TGTGCCAGCAGCCCAGCACCCAATCAGCCCCAGCATTTT CASSPAPNQPQHF TRBJ1-5 NA TRBV7-2 NA
TGTGCCAGTAGTAATCCTGGCTACACCTTC CASSNPGYTF TRBJ1-2 NA TRBV19 NA
TGTGCCAGTAGCCAGACAGGGGAGACCCAGTACTTC CASSQTGETQYF TRBJ2-5 NA TRBV19 TRBD1
TGTGCCTGGAGTGTTCGACAGGGGAACGAGCAGTACTTC CAWSVRQGNEQYF TRBJ2-7 NA TRBV30 TRBD1
TGCGCCAGCAGCCAGTCCCTTCGAATCCCTAATGAAAAACTGTTTTTT CASSQSLRIPNEKLFF TRBJ1-4 NA TRBV4-1 NA
TGTGCCAGTAGTATTCAACAGAGGGGCAATCAGCCCCAGCATTTT CASSIQQRGNQPQHF TRBJ1-5 few TRBV19 NA
TGTGCCAGCAGTGGGCACGCAACCTACGAGCAGTACTTC CASSGHATYEQYF TRBJ2-7 NA TRBV6-1 NA
TGTGCCAGTAGTATCCTCGGACGGGACTCTGGAAACACCATATATTTT CASSILGRDSGNTIYF TRBJ1-3 NA TRBV19 NA
TGTGCCAGCAGTGAAATTGTGGGGGACTATGGCTACACCTTC CASSEIVGDYGYTF TRBJ1-2 NA TRBV6-1 NA
TGTGCCAGCAGTGTAATTCCGGGACAGAGCCACGAGCAGTACTTC CASSVIPGQSHEQYF TRBJ2-7 NA TRBV6-1 TRBD1
TGTGCCAGCAGCTTAGCAGGGACAGGGATCTCTGGGGCCAACGTCCTGACTTTC CASSLAGTGISGANVLTF TRBJ2-6 NA TRBV7-9 TRBD1
TGTGCCAGCAGCTTAGCGGGACAGGGGAGCAATGAGCAGTTCTTC CASSLAGQGSNEQFF TRBJ2-1 NA TRBV7-2 TRBD1
TGTGCCAGCAGCGTAGCGAGGACGAGCTCCTACAATGAGCAGTTCTTC CASSVARTSSYNEQFF TRBJ2-1 NA TRBV9 NA
TGTGCCAGCAGCTTAGGACACGGAGCCGGGACCCAGTACTTC CASSLGHGAGTQYF TRBJ2-5 NA TRBV11-2 NA
TGTGCCAGCAGGGGCGGGAGCTCCTATAATTCACCCCTCCACTTT CASRGGSSYNSPLHF TRBJ1-6 NA TRBV7-2 NA
TGCGCCAGCAGCCAAGAAGGAGGGTTTGAGACCGGGGAGCTGTTTTTT CASSQEGGFETGELFF TRBJ2-2 NA TRBV4-3 NA
TGTGCCAGCTCGACAGGGGACTATGGCTACACCTTC CASSTGDYGYTF TRBJ1-2 NA TRBV6-5 TRBD1
TGTGCCAGCAGCGTAGCAGGGAGTGATGAAAAACTGTTTTTT CASSVAGSDEKLFF TRBJ1-4 NA TRBV9 NA
TGCGCCAGCAACGCAGGGGGCGCAGGCAACGAGCAGTTCTTC CASNAGGAGNEQFF TRBJ2-1 NA TRBV5-1 TRBD1